These 28 T cell receptor beta chains originate from one sample sequenced in a study of cytomegalovirus exposure and HLA in healthy donors (dated by TCRdb to the late 2010s). Library preparation used the immunoSEQ multiplex PCR assay. For the multiplex PCR, a mixture combining 60 forward primers for TCR Vbeta segments and 13 reverse primers for TCR Jbeta segments was used. TCRdb holds this immuneACCESS table with in-frame rearrangements only. Some clones are missing; in checked studies, unresolved V genes explain under half, and the rest has no known cause. The sample records about 200,000 clones, about 82% of which are singletons. 2.5% to 3% of the sample is taken by the ten largest. Material for sequencing was PBMCs. The receptor source for this set is a man under 40 in good health and CMV-seronegative.

V is TRBV6-6 and J is TRBJ1-1; D unclear. V gave up 1 base and J gave up 1 base, with 7 bases separating them. Germline V gene sequence: CDR1 MNHNY, CDR2 SVGAGI (reference sequence). The CDR3 loop spans 14 amino acids. The DNA of the CDR3 is TGTGCCAGCAGTTACTATTCAGAGAACACTGAAGCTTTCTTT. This encodes CASSYYSENTEAFF.

The chain is built from TRBV7-9 and TRBJ2-7; possibly TRBD2 for D (5 bases). The CDR3 sequence is 12 residues long. In germline, CDR1 is SEHNR, CDR2 FQNEAQ (reference sequence). V was shortened by 1 base and J by 4 bases, with 5 bases between the two germline ends. The CDR3 is CASSLGEYEQYF. The CDR3 DNA follows: TGTGCCAGCAGCTTAGGGGAGTACGAGCAGTACTTC.

In its sample, this clone was seen a few times. This sequence joins TRBV4-2 and TRBJ1-6, with a tentative D call TRBD1 (6 bases). V lost 4 bases and J lost 3, with 16 bases in between. Germline V CDR1 and CDR2: LGHNA, YNFKEQ. The CDR3 extends over 17 amino acids. CDR3 in DNA: TGTGCCAGCAGCCTGAGGGTAGGGGGTGGCTATAATTCACCCCTCCACTTT. It is translated as CASSLRVGGGYNSPLHF.

The rearrangement uses TRBV14 and TRBJ2-7; no clear D gene. The germline CDR1 and CDR2 sequences are SGHDN and FVKESK. CDR3 length equals 13 residues. Trimming took 3 bases from V and 0 from J, leaving 6 bases between them. Here the CDR3 reads CASSQGSSYEQYF. In DNA, the CDR3 is TGTGCCAGCAGCCAGGGCAGCTCCTACGAGCAGTACTTC.

The chain carries TRBV7-2 and TRBJ1-1; D is perhaps TRBD1 (5 bases). Germline V lookup: CDR1 SGHTA, CDR2 FQGNSA. Trimming removed 2 bases at V and 1 base at J, with 14 bases between. The CDR3 contains 16 residues. CDR3 nucleotide sequence: TGTGCCAGCAGCTTAAGGGGTGACTTATCGAACACTGAAGCTTTCTTT. Amino acids: CASSLRGDLSNTEAFF.

The chain joins TRBV27 to TRBJ1-1; a weak D match, TRBD1 (5 bases). The CDR3 contains 14 residues. Germline V lookup: CDR1 MNHEY, CDR2 SMNVEV (reference sequence). The V end was cut by 5 bases, the J end by 3 bases, with 13 bases between. This CDR3 reads CASSPRQRHTEAFF. In DNA form, the CDR3 reads TGTGCCAGCAGTCCGCGACAGAGACACACTGAAGCTTTCTTT.

This clone was detected once. The V gene is TRBV7-9, the J gene TRBJ1-2; D is unclear. The CDR3 totals 15 residues. The germline V gene has CDR1 SEHNR and CDR2 FQNEAQ (reference sequence). The V gene lost 2 bases and the J gene lost 3 bases, with 13 bases spanning the gap. The CDR3 loop is CASSLNQASHYGYTF. The CDR3, as DNA: TGTGCCAGCAGCTTAAATCAAGCTTCACACTATGGCTACACCTTC.

The chain carries TRBV6-1 and TRBJ1-2, with 8 bases matching TRBD1. V was pared by 1 base and J by 8 bases, with 3 bases of the junction left unmatched. The CDR3 has 13 amino acids. The germline gives CDR1 MNHNS, CDR2 SASEGT. Here the CDR3 reads CASSEEQGGGYTF. As DNA, the CDR3 is TGTGCCAGCAGTGAAGAACAGGGGGGAGGCTACACCTTC.

The chain is built from TRBV5-1 and TRBJ2-5; 11 nucleotides agree with TRBD2. The CDR3 length is 18 residues. V shed 0 bases and J 2 bases; nucleotides not matched to a gene: 9. Germline values: CDR1 SGHRS, CDR2 YFSETQ. CDR3 sequence (DNA): TGCGCCAGCAGCTTGGCCTCCCTAGCGGGGGGCATGCAAGAGACCCAGTACTTC. Encoded protein: CASSLASLAGGMQETQYF.

The V and J genes are TRBV29-1 and TRBJ2-5; 8 bases are shared with TRBD2. V lost 5 bases, J lost 7 bases, and 9 bases stayed unmatched. Germline V lookup: CDR1 SQVTM, CDR2 ANQGSEA. CDR3 size: 13 residues. CDR3: CSVTSGPPGTQYF. The CDR3 DNA reads as TGCAGCGTTACTAGCGGCCCCCCAGGGACCCAGTACTTC.

The CDR3 sequence: CASSIGASGDNEQFF. CDR3 bases: TGTGCCAGCAGTATAGGGGCTAGCGGGGACAATGAGCAGTTCTTC. The V call is TRBV6-6, the J call TRBJ2-1; TRBD2 agrees at 9 bases. The CDR3 is 15 amino acids. V trimming: 5 bases; J trimming: 5 bases; junction bases outside the gene matches: 7. Germline V gene data show CDR1 as MNHNY and CDR2 as SVGAGI (reference sequence).

This clone was found a few times. The chain joins TRBV6-1 to TRBJ2-5, with 8 bases that match TRBD1. The CDR3 contains 13 residues. J gave up 6 bases and V 5 bases, and 5 bases lay outside the gene matches. Germline V CDR1 and CDR2: MNHNS, SASEGT. The CDR3 DNA is TGTGCCAGCAGTACGGACAGGGCTCAGACCCAGTACTTC. This codes for CASSTDRAQTQYF.

The rearrangement joins TRBV27 to TRBJ1-1; D gene unclear. This CDR3 has 14 amino acids. V was cut by 5 bases and J by 4 bases, with 14 bases left in between. Per the germline V gene, CDR1 is MNHEY and CDR2 is SMNVEV (reference sequence). This chain's CDR3 is CASSNDEGGTEAFF. CDR3 bases: TGTGCCAGCAGTAACGACGAGGGAGGCACTGAAGCTTTCTTT.

This chain links TRBV2 with TRBJ1-4; maybe TRBD1 (6 bases). With 0 bases removed from V and 8 bases from J, the gap between germline ends came to 13 bases. Germline V gives CDR1 SNHLY, CDR2 FYNNEI. The CDR3 spans 15 residues. This CDR3 reads CASSEARGGLEKLFF. Here the CDR3 DNA reads TGTGCCAGCAGTGAAGCACGGGGGGGGCTAGAAAAACTGTTTTTT.

CDR3 nucleotides: TGCGCCAGCAGCCTTCGGGGGGCCTTGCAAGAGACCCAGTACTTC. Translating gives CASSLRGALQETQYF. The chain couples TRBV4-1 to TRBJ2-5, with D possibly TRBD2 on 7 matching bases. CDR3 length: 15 residues. With 4 bases removed from V and 2 bases from J, the gap between germline ends came to 14 bases. CDR1 MGHRA and CDR2 YSYEKL come from the germline V gene.

This rearrangement joins TRBV19 to TRBJ2-7; 8 nucleotides line up with TRBD1. This CDR3 is built from 16 residues. The germline CDR1 and CDR2 sequences are LNHDA and SQIVND (reference sequence). The ends lost 4 bases at V and 3 bases at J; junction bases unmatched: 11. CDR3 region: CASSTATGASFYEQYF. The CDR3 coding sequence is TGTGCCAGTAGTACCGCGACAGGGGCGAGTTTCTACGAGCAGTACTTC.

V and J are TRBV6-1 and TRBJ2-7; the D gene is possibly TRBD1 (5 bases). The length of the CDR3 is 14 residues. Trimming stripped 1 base from V and 4 bases from J, with 11 bases between. Germline CDR1 MNHNS, CDR2 SASEGT. This chain's CDR3 is CASSEEPRVYEQYF. The CDR3 nucleotides read TGTGCCAGCAGTGAAGAGCCCAGGGTTTACGAGCAGTACTTC.

The chain has TRBV29-1 and TRBJ2-5, with 7 bases matching TRBD2. V gave up 7 bases and J gave up 4 bases; unmatched junction bases: 9. The germline V gene has CDR1 SQVTM and CDR2 ANQGSEA. The CDR3 is made up of 13 amino acids. CDR3 in amino acids: CSGGGGDGETQYF. The DNA for the CDR3 is TGCAGCGGGGGCGGGGGAGATGGAGAGACCCAGTACTTC.

This chain connects TRBV4-1 to TRBJ2-7, with D perhaps matching TRBD1 (5 bases). V lost 4 bases and J 2 bases, leaving 9 bases between the germline ends. The CDR3 is 13 amino acids. Germline V lookup: CDR1 MGHRA, CDR2 YSYEKL. CDR3 nucleotides: TGCGCCAGCAGCCTGGGGCTTCCCTACGAGCAGTACTTC. This gives the protein CASSLGLPYEQYF.

The rearrangement uses TRBV6-5 and TRBJ2-4; 8 bases map to TRBD2. CDR1 MNHEY and CDR2 SVGAGI come from the germline V gene. CDR3 length: 14 residues. Trimming at V came to 6 bases and at J to 6 bases, leaving 7 bases not matched to a gene. The CDR3 spells CASSPSGGGNIQYF. The CDR3 coding sequence is TGTGCCAGCAGCCCATCGGGGGGGGGAAACATTCAGTACTTC.

The chain recombines TRBV5-1 with TRBJ2-7; no clear D gene. V lost 2 bases and J 6 bases, leaving 12 bases between the germline ends. The V gene's germline CDR1 is SGHRS and CDR2 YFSETQ. The CDR3 runs 13 residues. The CDR3 nucleotides are TGCGCCAGCAGCTTCCTCCCCAGTCGCGAGCAGTACTTC. It yields the protein CASSFLPSREQYF.

The CDR3: CASIMTGTSGEQYF. In nucleotides, the CDR3 is TGTGCCAGCATTATGACCGGCACCTCGGGTGAGCAGTACTTC. J is TRBJ2-7 and V is TRBV6-5, with D uncertain. The length of the CDR3 is 14 residues. Germline V lookup: CDR1 MNHEY, CDR2 SVGAGI. Trimming pared 7 bases from V and 7 bases from J, leaving 20 bases between.

The chain employs TRBV5-4 and TRBJ1-2; 7 nucleotides line up with TRBD1. The V gene's germline CDR1 is SGHNT and CDR2 YYREEE (reference sequence). This CDR3 spans 15 amino acids. V shed 4 bases and J 4 bases; nucleotides not matched to a gene: 10. The CDR3 sequence is CASSNRTGTAYGYTF. CDR3 coding DNA: TGTGCCAGCAGCAATCGAACCGGGACAGCCTATGGCTACACCTTC.

This clone was counted a few times. The chain uses TRBV18 and TRBJ1-1, with D possibly TRBD1 on 6 matching bases. Germline CDR1 KGHSH, CDR2 LQKENI. V gave up 3 bases and J gave up 3 bases, with 14 bases separating them. This CDR3 comprises 15 residues. The CDR3: CASSPRGGADTEAFF. CDR3 DNA: TGTGCCAGCTCACCTCGAGGGGGGGCGGACACTGAAGCTTTCTTT.

The genes are TRBV5-1 and TRBJ2-7, with TRBD2 matching 9 bases. The CDR3 spans 15 residues. The J segment lost 4 bases and the V segment lost 4 bases, leaving 9 bases of the junction unmatched. In germline, CDR1 is SGHRS, CDR2 YFSETQ. As DNA, the CDR3 is TGCGCCAGCAGCGAACCAGGCGGGGGGGCTTACGAGCAGTACTTC. Translating gives CASSEPGGGAYEQYF.

This CDR3 reads CASSNPGTASRYNQETQYF. The CDR3 nucleotides read TGTGCCAGTAGTAACCCTGGGACAGCCTCCCGGTACAACCAAGAGACCCAGTACTTC. This chain connects TRBV19 to TRBJ2-5, with 7 bases lining up with TRBD1. Germline-derived CDR1 and CDR2 are LNHDA and SQIVND (reference sequence). The CDR3 is made up of 19 amino acids. The V segment lost 4 bases and the J segment 0 bases; nucleotides outside the gene matches: 17. The full variable domain, completed using reference TRBV19 and TRBJ2-5, is DGGITQSPKYLFRKEGQNVTLSCEQNLNHDAMYWYRQDPGQGLRLIYYSQIVNDFQKGDIAEGYSVSREKKESFPLTVTSAQKNPTAFYLCASSNPGTASRYNQETQYFGPGTRLLVL.

This chain links TRBV13 with TRBJ1-2; the match to TRBD1 covers 7 bases. The V and J ends lost 5 bases and 2 bases, in that order; junction bases with no gene match: 5. Germline V lookup: CDR1 PRHDT, CDR2 FYEKMQ (reference sequence). CDR3 length: 14 residues. DNA for the CDR3: TGTGCCAGCAGCCCGACAGGGAGAAACTATGGCTACACCTTC. Encoded protein: CASSPTGRNYGYTF.

DNA for the CDR3: TGTGCTAGTGGCCGCGATCGTACCACAGATACGCAGTATTTT. Amino acids: CASGRDRTTDTQYF. The chain combines TRBV12-5 with TRBJ2-3; D not certain. Trimming left V 6 bases short and J 2 bases short, with 12 bases between. CDR3 size: 14 residues. Germline-derived CDR1 and CDR2 are LGHNT and FRNRAP.